One and the same sample provided the 5 T cell receptor beta chains below, sequenced in a study of Ad26.COV2.S vaccination and SARS-CoV-2 variants. Treatment described: some 20 received Ad26.COV2.S at low or high dose, single or two shots; five or six received placebo; per-sample allocation not given. The samples were gathered on day 63 after the first injection of vaccine or placebo. The table came from immunoSEQ multiplex PCR; TCRdb's copy has only in-frame clones and leaves some out. The sample lists about 680,000 clones; approximately 88% were seen once. Sequences were derived from peripheral blood, sampled in a trial of Ad26.COV2.S vaccine versus placebo. The receptors shown here come from a person between 18 and 65 years old who received the Ad26.COV2.S COVID-19 vaccine or a placebo.

The V gene is TRBV6-5, the J gene TRBJ2-7; tentatively, D is TRBD1 or TRBD2 (5 bases each). CDR1 is MNHEY, CDR2 SVGAGI, per germline. V lost 2 bases and J lost 4, with 18 bases in between. CDR3 length: 16 amino acids. DNA of the CDR3: TGTGCCAGCAGTTACGGGGACCCAGCACATCGTTACGAGCAGTACTTC. Translated: CASSYGDPAHRYEQYF.

The V gene is TRBV6-1, the J gene TRBJ2-7; a possible D gene is TRBD1 (5 bases). Germline CDR1 is MNHNS and CDR2 is SASEGT. The CDR3 totals 15 residues. With 2 bases removed from V and 3 bases from J, the gap between germline ends came to 14 bases. In DNA form, the CDR3 reads TGTGCCAGCAGTGAAAATGCAGGGATTTACTACGAGCAGTACTTC. As protein: CASSENAGIYYEQYF.

The chain joins TRBV4-2 to TRBJ2-7, with 8 bases that match TRBD2. The CDR3 is made up of 16 amino acids. Looked up from germline, CDR1 is LGHNA and CDR2 is YNFKEQ. The V segment lost 3 bases and the J segment 0 bases; nucleotides outside the gene matches: 7. CDR3 nucleotides: TGTGCCAGCAGCCACGGAGCGGGGGCACCCTCCTACGAGCAGTACTTC. It specifies CASSHGAGAPSYEQYF.

The gene calls are TRBV3-1 (or the pseudogene TRBV3-2) and TRBJ1-2, with D perhaps matching TRBD1 (5 bases). This CDR3 is 13 amino acids long. The germline V gene has CDR1 LGHDT and CDR2 YNNKEL (reference sequence). Trimming cost V 0 bases and J 4 bases, with 6 bases left between them. CDR3: CASSQDRVYGYTF. The CDR3 nucleotides are TGTGCCAGCAGCCAAGACAGGGTCTATGGCTACACCTTC.

This clone has more than one count but fewer than ten. The chain couples TRBV6-2 or TRBV6-3 to TRBJ1-1; TRBD1 agrees at 12 bases. This CDR3 has 15 amino acids. CDR1 MNHEY and CDR2 SVGEGT come from the germline V gene. The ends lost 4 bases at V and 4 bases at J; junction bases unmatched: 4. The CDR3 bases are TGTGCCAGCAGTTCCTGGGGACAGGGGGCCACTGAAGCTTTCTTT. Residues: CASSSWGQGATEAFF.